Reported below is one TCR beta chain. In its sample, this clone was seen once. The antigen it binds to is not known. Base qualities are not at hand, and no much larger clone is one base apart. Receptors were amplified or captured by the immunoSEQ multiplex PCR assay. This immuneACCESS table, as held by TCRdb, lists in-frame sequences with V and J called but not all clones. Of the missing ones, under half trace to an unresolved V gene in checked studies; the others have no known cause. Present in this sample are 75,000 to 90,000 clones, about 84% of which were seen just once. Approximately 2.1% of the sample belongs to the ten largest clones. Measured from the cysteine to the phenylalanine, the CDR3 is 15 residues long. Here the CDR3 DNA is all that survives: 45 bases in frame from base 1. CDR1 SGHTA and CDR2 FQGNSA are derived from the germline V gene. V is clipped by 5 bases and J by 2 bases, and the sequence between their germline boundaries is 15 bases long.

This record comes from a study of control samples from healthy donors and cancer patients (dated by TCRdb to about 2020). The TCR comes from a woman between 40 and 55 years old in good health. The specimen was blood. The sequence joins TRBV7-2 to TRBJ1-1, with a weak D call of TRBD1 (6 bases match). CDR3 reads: CASSPADRFNTEAFF. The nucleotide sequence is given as TGTGCCAGCAGCCCGGCAGACAGGTTTAACACTGAAGCTTTCTTT.